The source of this T cell receptor beta chain is a study of blood T cell repertoires in COVID-19. The junction had 8 bases not matched to a gene; V was cut back by 5 bases and J by 5 bases. Germline values: CDR1 MNHEY, CDR2 SMNVEV (reference sequence). The CDR3 totals 15 residues. The repertoire was sequenced with immunoSEQ multiplex PCR; TCRdb's copy has only in-frame clones and lacks some. The profile shows a few hundred thousand clones, 86% of them singletons. This TCR came from a man in his sixties with acute or convalescent COVID-19. The gene calls are TRBV27 and TRBJ2-4, with 8 bases matching TRBD2. Sequencing was performed on peripheral blood. CDR3 nucleotides: TGTGCCAGCAGTATGGCCGGGACTAGGGAAAACATTCAGTACTTC. As protein: CASSMAGTRENIQYF.